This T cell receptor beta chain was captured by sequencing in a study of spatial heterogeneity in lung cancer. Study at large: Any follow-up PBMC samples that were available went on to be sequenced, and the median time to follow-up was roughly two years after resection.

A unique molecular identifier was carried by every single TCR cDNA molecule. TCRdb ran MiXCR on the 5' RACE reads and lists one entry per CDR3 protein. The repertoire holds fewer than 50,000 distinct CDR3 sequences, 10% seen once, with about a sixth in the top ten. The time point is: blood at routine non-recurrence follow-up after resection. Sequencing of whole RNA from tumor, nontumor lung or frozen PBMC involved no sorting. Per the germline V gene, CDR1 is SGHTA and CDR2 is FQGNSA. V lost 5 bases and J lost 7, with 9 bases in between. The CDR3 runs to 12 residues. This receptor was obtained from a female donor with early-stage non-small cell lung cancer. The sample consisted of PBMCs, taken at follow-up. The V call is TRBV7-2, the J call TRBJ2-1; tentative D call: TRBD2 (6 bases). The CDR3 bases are TGTGCCAGCAGCCGGGAGCGTAATGAGCAGTTCTTC. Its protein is CASSRERNEQFF.